In its sample, the clone carrying this TCR beta chain was seen a few times. As yet, its antigen is unknown. This CDR3 spans 16 amino acids. V was clipped by 6 bases and J by 1 base; unmatched bases: 11. Germline CDR1 and CDR2: LNHDA and SQIVND (reference sequence). Amplification by 5'RACE using constant-segment primers produced TCR alpha and TCR beta cDNA libraries that carried sample barcodes and UMIs. TCRdb recomputed calls from the 5' RACE reads with MiXCR, one row per CDR3 protein. The sample shows a few hundred thousand distinct CDR3 sequences, around 14% of them seen only once. This specimen belongs to a study of T-cell memory formation after mild COVID-19. Study information: Largely, TCR clusters stayed within a single donor.

Study-wide results and caveats: There was a balanced CD4/CD8 profile in clones contracting day 15 to 85, and later expanders leaned CD4+.

The chain joins TRBV19 to TRBJ1-1, with 7 bases identical to TRBD1. The clonotype comes from a man aged 18 to 30 who had mild COVID-19 (a few samples of this study predate the infection). Cell type and time point are not known. Sequenced input: PBMCs or a T cell subset sorted from them (not recorded which). The CDR3 region is CASSQPHRGRNTEAFF. CDR3 coding DNA: TGTGCCAGTAGCCAACCTCACAGGGGAAGGAACACTGAAGCTTTCTTT.